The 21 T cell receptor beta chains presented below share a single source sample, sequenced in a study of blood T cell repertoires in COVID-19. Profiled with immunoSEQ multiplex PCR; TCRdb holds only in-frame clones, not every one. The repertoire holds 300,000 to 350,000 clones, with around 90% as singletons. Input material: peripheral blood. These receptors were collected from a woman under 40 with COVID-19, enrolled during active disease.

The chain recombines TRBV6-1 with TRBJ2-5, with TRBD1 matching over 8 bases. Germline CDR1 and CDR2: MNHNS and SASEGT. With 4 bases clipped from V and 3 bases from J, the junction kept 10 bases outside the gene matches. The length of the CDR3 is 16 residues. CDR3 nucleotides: TGTGCCAGCAGTGGCTCAGGGGGCATCGGGGAAGAGACCCAGTACTTC. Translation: CASSGSGGIGEETQYF.

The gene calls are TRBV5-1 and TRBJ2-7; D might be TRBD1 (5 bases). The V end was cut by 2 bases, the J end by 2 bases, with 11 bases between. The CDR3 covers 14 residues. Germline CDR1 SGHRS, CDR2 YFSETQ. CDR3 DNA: TGCGCCAGCAGCTTTGCAGGGATAACCTACGAGCAGTACTTC. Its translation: CASSFAGITYEQYF. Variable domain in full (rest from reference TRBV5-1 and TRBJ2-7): KAGVTQTPRYLIKTRGQQVTLSCSPISGHRSVSWYQQTPGQGLQFLFEYFSETQRNKGNFPGRFSGRQFSNSRSEMNVSTLELGDSALYLCASSFAGITYEQYFGPGTRLTVT.

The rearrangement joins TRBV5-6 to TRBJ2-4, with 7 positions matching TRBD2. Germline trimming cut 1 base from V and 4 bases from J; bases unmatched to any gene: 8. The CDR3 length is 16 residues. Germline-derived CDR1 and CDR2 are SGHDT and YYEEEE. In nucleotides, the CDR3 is TGTGCCAGCAGCTTGTTAGGCGGGAGCTCAAAAAACATTCAGTACTTC. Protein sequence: CASSLLGGSSKNIQYF.

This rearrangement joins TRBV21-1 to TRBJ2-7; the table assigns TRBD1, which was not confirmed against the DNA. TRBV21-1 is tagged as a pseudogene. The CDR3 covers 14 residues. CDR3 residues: CASSKAKQTYEQYF. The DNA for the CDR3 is TGTGCCAGCAGCAAAGCGAAACAGACCTACGAGCAGTACTTC.

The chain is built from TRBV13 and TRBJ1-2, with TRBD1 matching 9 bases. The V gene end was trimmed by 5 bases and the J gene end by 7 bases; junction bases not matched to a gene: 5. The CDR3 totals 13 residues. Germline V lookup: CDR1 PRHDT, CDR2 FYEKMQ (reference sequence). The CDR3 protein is CASSPRQGGGYTF. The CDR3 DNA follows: TGTGCCAGCAGCCCCCGACAGGGGGGTGGCTACACCTTC.

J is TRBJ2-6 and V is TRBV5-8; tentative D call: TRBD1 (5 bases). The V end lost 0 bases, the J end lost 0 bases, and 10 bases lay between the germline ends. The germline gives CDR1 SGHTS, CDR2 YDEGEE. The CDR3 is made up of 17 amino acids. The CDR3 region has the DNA TGTGCCAGCAGCTTGGCGGACACTCCCTCTGGGGCCAACGTCCTGACTTTC. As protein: CASSLADTPSGANVLTF.

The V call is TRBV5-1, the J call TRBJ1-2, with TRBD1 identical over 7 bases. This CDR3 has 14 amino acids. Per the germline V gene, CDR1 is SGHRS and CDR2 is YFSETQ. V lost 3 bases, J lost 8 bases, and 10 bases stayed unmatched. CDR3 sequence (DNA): TGCGCCAGCAGCTCGGAGGTAGGGGGCCGAGGCTACACCTTC. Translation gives CASSSEVGGRGYTF. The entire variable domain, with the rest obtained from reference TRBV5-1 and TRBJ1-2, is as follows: KAGVTQTPRYLIKTRGQQVTLSCSPISGHRSVSWYQQTPGQGLQFLFEYFSETQRNKGNFPGRFSGRQFSNSRSEMNVSTLELGDSALYLCASSSEVGGRGYTFGSGTRLTVV.

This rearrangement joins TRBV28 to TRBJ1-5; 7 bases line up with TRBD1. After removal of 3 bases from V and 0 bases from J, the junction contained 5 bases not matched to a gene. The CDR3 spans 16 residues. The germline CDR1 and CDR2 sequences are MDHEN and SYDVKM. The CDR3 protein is CASSLGTVYSNQPQHF. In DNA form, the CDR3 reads TGTGCCAGCAGTTTGGGGACAGTATATAGCAATCAGCCCCAGCATTTT.

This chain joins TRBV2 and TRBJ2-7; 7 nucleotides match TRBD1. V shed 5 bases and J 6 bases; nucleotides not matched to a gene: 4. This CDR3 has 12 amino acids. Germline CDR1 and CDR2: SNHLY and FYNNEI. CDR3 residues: CASSQQGFEQYF. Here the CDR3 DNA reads TGTGCCAGCAGTCAACAGGGGTTCGAGCAGTACTTC.

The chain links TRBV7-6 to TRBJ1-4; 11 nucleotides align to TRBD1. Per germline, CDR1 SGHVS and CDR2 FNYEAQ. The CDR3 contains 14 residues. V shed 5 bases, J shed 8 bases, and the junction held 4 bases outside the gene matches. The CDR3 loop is CASSRDRGEEKLFF. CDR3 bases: TGTGCCAGCAGCCGGGACAGGGGGGAGGAAAAACTGTTTTTT.

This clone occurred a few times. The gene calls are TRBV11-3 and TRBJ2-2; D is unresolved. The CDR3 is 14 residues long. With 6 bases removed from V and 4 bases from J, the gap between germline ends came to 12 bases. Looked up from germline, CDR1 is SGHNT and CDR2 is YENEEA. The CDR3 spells CASSSAGSTGELFF. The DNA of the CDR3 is TGTGCCAGCAGTTCCGCCGGGTCCACCGGGGAGCTGTTTTTT.

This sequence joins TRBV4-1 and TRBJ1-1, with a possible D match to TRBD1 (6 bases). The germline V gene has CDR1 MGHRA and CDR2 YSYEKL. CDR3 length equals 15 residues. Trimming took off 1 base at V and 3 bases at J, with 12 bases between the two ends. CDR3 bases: TGCGCCAGCAGCCAAGCCAGGGGCGGAGACACTGAAGCTTTCTTT. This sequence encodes CASSQARGGDTEAFF.

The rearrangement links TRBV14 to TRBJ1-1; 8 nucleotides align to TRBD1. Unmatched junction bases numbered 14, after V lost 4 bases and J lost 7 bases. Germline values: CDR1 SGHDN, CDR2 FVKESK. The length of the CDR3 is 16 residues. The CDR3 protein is CASSPDRERWMREAFF. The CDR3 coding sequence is TGTGCCAGCAGCCCGGACAGGGAGCGATGGATGCGTGAAGCTTTCTTT.

DNA for the CDR3: TGTGCCAGCTCACCACAGCCAGGGGGCAGTGGTAGTGAGCAGTTCTTC. Translated, it gives CASSPQPGGSGSEQFF. The chain couples TRBV18 to TRBJ2-1; 8 bases are shared with TRBD1. This CDR3 has 16 residues. Losses at the gene ends were 1 base for V and 9 bases for J; bases not matched to a gene: 11. Germline values: CDR1 KGHSH, CDR2 LQKENI.

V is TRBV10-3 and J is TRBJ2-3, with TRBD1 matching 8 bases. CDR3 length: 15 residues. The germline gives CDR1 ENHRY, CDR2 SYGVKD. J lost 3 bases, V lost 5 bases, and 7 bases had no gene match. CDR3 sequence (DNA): TGTGCCATCAGTTCCAGGACAGGGTTGACAGATACGCAGTATTTT. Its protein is CAISSRTGLTDTQYF.

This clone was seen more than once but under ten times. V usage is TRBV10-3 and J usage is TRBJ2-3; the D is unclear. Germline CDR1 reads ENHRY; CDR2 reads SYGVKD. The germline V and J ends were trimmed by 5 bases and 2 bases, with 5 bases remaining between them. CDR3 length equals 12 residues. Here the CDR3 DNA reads TGTGCCATCAGTCCTTTCACAGATACGCAGTATTTT. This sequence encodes CAISPFTDTQYF.

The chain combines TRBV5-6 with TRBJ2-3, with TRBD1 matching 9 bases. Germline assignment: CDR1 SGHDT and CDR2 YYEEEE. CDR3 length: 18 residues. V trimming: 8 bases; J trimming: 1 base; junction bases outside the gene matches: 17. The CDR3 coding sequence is TGTGCCAGTATGAGGGGACAGGGCTTGCCTCTCGGCACAGATACGCAGTATTTT. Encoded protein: CASMRGQGLPLGTDTQYF.

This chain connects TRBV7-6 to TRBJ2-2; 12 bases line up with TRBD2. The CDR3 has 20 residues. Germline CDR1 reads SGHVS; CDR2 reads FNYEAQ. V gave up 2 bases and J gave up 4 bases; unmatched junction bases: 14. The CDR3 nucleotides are TGTGCCAGCAGCTTATACCCCACTAGCGGGAGGCCAGCGAGCACCGGGGAGCTGTTTTTT. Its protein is CASSLYPTSGRPASTGELFF.

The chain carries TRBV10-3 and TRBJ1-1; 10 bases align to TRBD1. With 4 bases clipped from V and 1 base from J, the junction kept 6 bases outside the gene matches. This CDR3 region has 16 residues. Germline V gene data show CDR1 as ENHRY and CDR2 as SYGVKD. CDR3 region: CAISVRQGAGNTEAFF. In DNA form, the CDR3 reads TGTGCCATCAGTGTGCGACAGGGGGCTGGGAACACTGAAGCTTTCTTT.

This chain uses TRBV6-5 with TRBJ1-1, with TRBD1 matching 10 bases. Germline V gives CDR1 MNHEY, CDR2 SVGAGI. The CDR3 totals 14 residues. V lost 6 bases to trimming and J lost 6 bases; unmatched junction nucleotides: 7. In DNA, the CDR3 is TGTGCCAGCAGCCTCGGGACAGGGGAGGCTGAAGCTTTCTTT. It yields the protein CASSLGTGEAEAFF.

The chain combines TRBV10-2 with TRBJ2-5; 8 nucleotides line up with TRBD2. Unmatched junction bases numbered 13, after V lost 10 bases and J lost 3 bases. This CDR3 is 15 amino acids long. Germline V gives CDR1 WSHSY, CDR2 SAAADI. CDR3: CATKDGTRAKETQYF. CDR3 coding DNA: TGCGCCACCAAAGACGGGACTAGGGCAAAAGAGACCCAGTACTTC.